This T cell receptor (beta chain) was recovered during a study of tumor and adjacent non-tumor tissue in lung cancer. RNA was extracted from bulk tissue without any cell sorting. The normal lung tissue was taken more than 3 cm from the tumor edge. Chemotherapy-naive patients with new lung cancer underwent thoracic surgery in China, August–November 2014. The CDR3 has 14 amino acids. Trimming shortened V by 4 bases and J by 12 bases, and 20 bases separated the two germline ends. The germline CDR1 and CDR2 sequences are MNHNY and SVGAGI (reference sequence). A modified ARM-PCR protocol with three rounds of nested PCR amplified TCRbeta. Using its own MiXCR run on the multiplex PCR reads, TCRdb lists one record per CDR3 protein. The sample includes tens of thousands of distinct CDR3 sequences, roughly 60% of them seen just once.

The V call is TRBV6-6, the J call TRBJ2-3, with D possibly called TRBD1 or TRBD2 (5 bases each). The sequencing sample was made of distant non-tumor lung tissue. The receptor was isolated from a woman aged 40-49 years with non-small cell lung cancer. CDR3 sequence: CASSSHSSTGTQYF. In nucleotides, the CDR3 is TGTGCCAGCAGTTCACACTCTAGCACAGGTACCCAGTATTTT.